This is a list of T cell receptor beta chains from one sample in a study of cytomegalovirus exposure and HLA in healthy donors. The data were produced by immunoSEQ multiplex PCR, yet TCRdb's version contains in-frame clones alone and is incomplete. This table holds hundreds of thousands of clones, roughly 70% found once. The sequenced material came from PBMCs. The receptors derive from a female donor in good health and CMV-seronegative. CDR3s include the opening cysteine and the closing phenylalanine or tryptophan. A D gene is named only where the DNA matches it firmly. Some rows mark clone size as missing; the rest say once, few, many or name a class of expanded clone.

TRBJ1-1,few,TRBD1,TRBV10-1,TGCGCCAGCAGTGAGTCGACAGGGCGAAGGCCTGAAGCTTTCTTT,CASSESTGRRPEAFF
TRBJ1-3,-,TRBD1,TRBV10-3,TGTGCCATCAGTGAACAGGGGAGGGGAAACACCATATATTTT,CAISEQGRGNTIYF
TRBJ2-2,-,TRBD2,TRBV6-4,TGTGCCAGCAGTGACTCGATACTAGCGGGGCCCGGGGAGCTGTTTTTT,CASSDSILAGPGELFF
TRBJ2-7,-,-,TRBV2,TGTGCCAGCAGTGAGGGGTACCGGGCGGGTACGTTATTTTCCTACGAGCAGTACTTC,CASSEGYRAGTLFSYEQYF
TRBJ2-1,-,TRBD2,TRBV6-5,TGTGCCAGCCATAGCGGGAGGCCCTACAATGAGCAGTTCTTC,CASHSGRPYNEQFF
TRBJ2-1,-,TRBD1,TRBV5-4,TGTGCCAGCAGCCTTGGGACAGAAAGATACAATGAGCAGTTCTTC,CASSLGTERYNEQFF
TRBJ2-7,-,-,TRBV7-2,TGTGCCAGCAGCTTAGGGGGCATGAGCTCCTACGAGCAGTACTTC,CASSLGGMSSYEQYF
TRBJ2-1,-,-,TRBV28,TGTGCCAGCATCCAAGTGGGCCCCCGCGTTGATTTGTTCTTC,CASIQVGPRVDLFF
TRBJ2-1,-,-,TRBV12-5,TGTGCTAGTGGCTTGTCCGGAGGCACCTACAATGAGCAGTTCTTC,CASGLSGGTYNEQFF
TRBJ2-7,once,TRBD2,TRBV5-1,TGCGCCAGCAGCCCGTCTGCGGGAGCCGGGGTTGAGCAGTACTTC,CASSPSAGAGVEQYF
TRBJ1-1,-,-,TRBV7-2,TGTGCCAGCAGCGACCGCAACAGGGCGATGAACACTGAAGCTTTCTTT,CASSDRNRAMNTEAFF
TRBJ2-1,-,-,TRBV15,TGTGCCACCAACACAGGGGCGGGGGAGCAGTTCTTC,CATNTGAGEQFF
TRBJ2-1,-,TRBD2,TRBV4-1,TGCGCCAGCAGCCTTGGAGGCGGGAGCTACAATGAGCAGTTCTTC,CASSLGGGSYNEQFF
TRBJ1-1,-,-,TRBV12-5,TGTGCTAGTGGTTCCCCCTACGTTGAGAGAGCTTTCTTT,CASGSPYVERAFF
TRBJ2-2,few,-,TRBV28,TGTGCCAGTGGGATAGGGTCGGGGTACACCGGGGAGCTGTTTTTT,CASGIGSGYTGELFF
TRBJ1-4,-,TRBD1,TRBV7-8,TGTGCCAGCAGCTTAGGTCGGACAGGGGTCAACCTATGGGACGAAAAACTGTTTTTT,CASSLGRTGVNLWDEKLFF
TRBJ2-1,-,TRBD1,TRBV5-1,TGCGCCAGCAGCTTGCAGGGGGTAAGGTATGGGAATGAGCAGTTCTTC,CASSLQGVRYGNEQFF
TRBJ1-1,-,-,TRBV27,TGTGCCAGCAGTTTATTCGTCAGGTCGGTTGAAGCTTTCTTT,CASSLFVRSVEAFF
TRBJ2-7,-,-,TRBV30,TGTGCCTGGAGTGTAGACAGTAACTTTTACGAGCAGTACTTC,CAWSVDSNFYEQYF
TRBJ1-2,-,-,TRBV18,TGTGCCAGCTCACCTGGGACTTTGAATCATGGCTACACCTTC,CASSPGTLNHGYTF
TRBJ2-7,-,-,TRBV2,TGTGCCAGCATATACGGTACAGTTCTCTACGAGCAGTACTTC,CASIYGTVLYEQYF
TRBJ2-1,-,TRBD2,TRBV7-2,TGTGCCAGCAGGACTAGCGGGAGTAATGAGCAGTTCTTC,CASRTSGSNEQFF
TRBJ1-1,-,TRBD1,TRBV10-3,TGTGCCATCAGTGAGTCGGGGGCAGGGGGCCGAGCTTTCTTT,CAISESGAGGRAFF
TRBJ2-2,-,TRBD2,TRBV4-1,TGCGCCAGCAGCCAAGATCTAGCGGGAGGGATGGTAGGTCACACCGGGGAGCTGTTTTTT,CASSQDLAGGMVGHTGELFF
TRBJ2-2,-,TRBD2,TRBV5-1,TGCGCCAGCAGCTTGGGCGGGGGAGGAAGAACCGGGGAGCTGTTTTTT,CASSLGGGGRTGELFF
TRBJ1-2,-,-,TRBV5-1,TGCGCCAGCAGCTTGGAATCGGGATCTTATGGCTACACCTTC,CASSLESGSYGYTF
TRBJ2-1,-,TRBD2,TRBV19,TGTGCCAGTACCCTTCTAGCGGGAGTCGTCAATGAGCAGTTCTTC,CASTLLAGVVNEQFF
TRBJ2-1,-,-,TRBV13,TGTGCCAGCAGCTCCGGGGTGAATTGGAACAATGAGCAGTTCTTC,CASSSGVNWNNEQFF
TRBJ1-4,-,TRBD1,TRBV7-9,TGTGCCAGCAGCCGACAGGGGTCGGATGAAAAACTGTTTTTT,CASSRQGSDEKLFF
TRBJ2-7,-,TRBD2,TRBV11-2,TGTGCCAGCAGCTTAGATCCTTATAGCGGGGACTACGAGCAGTACTTC,CASSLDPYSGDYEQYF
TRBJ1-2,-,TRBD1,TRBV11-2,TGTGCCAGCAGCTTAGTACCGACAGGGTCCTATGGCTACACCTTC,CASSLVPTGSYGYTF
TRBJ1-1,few,TRBD1,TRBV7-6,TGTGCCAGCAGCGCCTCAGGGGGGAACACTGAAGCTTTCTTT,CASSASGGNTEAFF
TRBJ2-1,-,TRBD1,TRBV6-4,TGTGCCAGCAGCGCGGGACAGGGGTCTCACAATGAGCAGTTCTTC,CASSAGQGSHNEQFF
TRBJ2-7,few,-,TRBV19,TGTGCCAGTAGGGGCCCAGGGGACGGAACCTACGAGCAGTACTTC,CASRGPGDGTYEQYF
TRBJ1-6,-,-,TRBV27,TGTGCCAGCAGTTTGAGTATCCGGGGGTTAGGGGACTCACCCCTCCACTTT,CASSLSIRGLGDSPLHF
TRBJ2-2,-,-,TRBV5-1,TGCGCCAGCAGCTTGGTGGTGGGGCCCAACACCGGGGAGCTGTTTTTT,CASSLVVGPNTGELFF
TRBJ2-2,few,-,TRBV14,TGTGCCAGCAGCCAGACATCCACCGGGGAGCTGTTTTTT,CASSQTSTGELFF
TRBJ1-1,-,-,TRBV19,TGTGCCAGTAGTGCCCGCCGGGGGGGCACTGAAGCTTTCTTT,CASSARRGGTEAFF
TRBJ2-4,few,-,TRBV7-8,TGTGCCAGCAGTAGTAGCTCCGAGTTGGGAGGAAACATTCAGTACTTC,CASSSSSELGGNIQYF
TRBJ2-1,-,-,TRBV20-1,TGCAGTGCTAGAGCGTATGAGCAGTTCTTC,CSARAYEQFF
TRBJ1-3,-,-,TRBV28,TGTGCCAGCATGGTCCCGGGGGTACCTGGAAACACCATATATTTT,CASMVPGVPGNTIYF
TRBJ2-7,few,TRBD2,TRBV11-2,TGTGCCAGCAGCTCCCCTAGCGGAACCTCCTACGAGCAGTACTTC,CASSSPSGTSYEQYF
TRBJ2-6,-,-,TRBV18,TGTGCCAGCTCACCACAAGGGACAGGGGCCAACGTCCTGACTTTC,CASSPQGTGANVLTF
TRBJ2-5,few,TRBD1,TRBV5-6,TGTGCCAGCAGCATGCAGACAGGGGGCGGTGGGACCCAGTACTTC,CASSMQTGGGGTQYF
TRBJ2-7,-,TRBD1,TRBV10-1,TGCGCCAGCAGGGAGACCGGGACAGGCCATTACGAGCAGTACTTC,CASRETGTGHYEQYF
TRBJ1-2,-,-,TRBV6-5,TGTGCCAGCAGTCCTAGGGGGGGGCGCAACTATGGCTACACCTTC,CASSPRGGRNYGYTF
TRBJ2-5,-,-,TRBV7-2,TGTGCCAGCAGGCAACCGGTCCAAGAGACCCAGTACTTC,CASRQPVQETQYF
TRBJ2-6,-,TRBD1,TRBV7-9,TGTGCCAGCAGCTTATCAACCGGGACAGGGGGATATGGGGCCAACGTCCTGACTTTC,CASSLSTGTGGYGANVLTF
TRBJ1-5,-,-,TRBV9,TGTGCCAGCAGCCCCTATGCGGGGGCTGGTCAGCCCCAGCATTTT,CASSPYAGAGQPQHF
TRBJ2-1,-,-,TRBV11-3,TGTGCCAGCAGCTTAGATGAGGAGCAGTTCTTC,CASSLDEEQFF
TRBJ2-1,-,TRBD1,TRBV5-6,TGTGCCAGCAGCCCCGGACAGGCTTGGAATGAGCAGTTCTTC,CASSPGQAWNEQFF